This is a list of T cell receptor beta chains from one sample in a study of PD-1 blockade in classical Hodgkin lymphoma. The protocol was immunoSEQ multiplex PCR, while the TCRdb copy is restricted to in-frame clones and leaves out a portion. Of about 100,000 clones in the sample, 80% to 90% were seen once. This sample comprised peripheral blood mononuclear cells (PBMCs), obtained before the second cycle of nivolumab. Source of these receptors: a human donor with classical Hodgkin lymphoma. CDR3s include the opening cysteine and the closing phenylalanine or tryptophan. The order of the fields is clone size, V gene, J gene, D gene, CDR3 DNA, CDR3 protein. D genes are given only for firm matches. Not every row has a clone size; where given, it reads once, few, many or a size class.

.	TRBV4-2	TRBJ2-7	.	TGTGCCAGCAGCTCTACAGGGGGGGCGTCCTACGAGCAGTACTTC	CASSSTGGASYEQYF
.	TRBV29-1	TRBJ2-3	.	TGCAGCGTTGACCCTAGCACAGATACGCAGTATTTT	CSVDPSTDTQYF
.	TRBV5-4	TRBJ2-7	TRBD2	TGTGCCAGCAGCTTGTTTTGGGGGGGTTCCTACGAGCAGTACTTC	CASSLFWGGSYEQYF
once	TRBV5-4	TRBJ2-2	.	TGTGCCAGCGGGGGCGGAACCGGGGAGCTGTTTTTT	CASGGGTGELFF
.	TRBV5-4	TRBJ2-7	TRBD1	TGTGCCAGCAGCCGGACAGGGATACGTCCCTACGAGCAGTACTTC	CASSRTGIRPYEQYF
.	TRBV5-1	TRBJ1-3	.	TGCGCCAGCAGCTCCGGGGGTGTAGGCACCATATATTTT	CASSSGGVGTIYF
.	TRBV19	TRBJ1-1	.	TGTGCCAGTGGTATCCACATGAACACTGAAGCTTTCTTT	CASGIHMNTEAFF
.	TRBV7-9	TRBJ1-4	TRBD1	TGTGCCAGCAGCCCTTGGTCAGGGGGCCCTGAAAAACTGTTTTTT	CASSPWSGGPEKLFF
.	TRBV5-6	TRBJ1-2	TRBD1	TGTGCCAGCAGCTTTTCCCTACAGGGGGACGGCTACACCTTC	CASSFSLQGDGYTF
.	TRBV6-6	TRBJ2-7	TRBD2	TGTGCCAGCAGTTACCAAAGCGGGGGGGTCTACGAGCAGTACTTC	CASSYQSGGVYEQYF
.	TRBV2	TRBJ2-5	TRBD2	TGTGCCAGCAGTGAAAATCTAGCGGGGGGCCTGGGGACCCAGTACTTC	CASSENLAGGLGTQYF
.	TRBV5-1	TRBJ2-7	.	TGCGCCAGCAACTTGAAAGGGTGGGGAACGTCGGCCTACGAGCAGTACTTC	CASNLKGWGTSAYEQYF
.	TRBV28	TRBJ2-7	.	TGTGCCAGCAGTTGGGGACCGGGGCAGGGCCTCGGGGGTGGCCCCTTCTCCTACGAGCAGTACTTC	CASSWGPGQGLGGGPFSYEQYF
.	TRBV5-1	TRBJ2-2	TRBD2	TGCGCCAGCAGCTTCGAACGGGGGGGCCCTCCCGGGGAGCTGTTTTTT	CASSFERGGPPGELFF
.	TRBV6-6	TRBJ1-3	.	TGTGCCAGCAGTTACGCCGGGGATCTTGGAAACACCATATATTTT	CASSYAGDLGNTIYF
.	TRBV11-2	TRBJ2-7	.	TGTGCCAGCAGCAATATTAGCGTCCGGGAGCAGTACTTC	CASSNISVREQYF
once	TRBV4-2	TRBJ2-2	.	TGTGCCAGCAGCCGACTTGGTGGCGGGGAGCTGTTTTTT	CASSRLGGGELFF
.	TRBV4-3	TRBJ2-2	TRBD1	TGCGCCAGCAGCTACTACCGGACAGGGGCCGCCGGGGAGCTGTTTTTT	CASSYYRTGAAGELFF
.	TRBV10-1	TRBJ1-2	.	TGCGCCAGCCGAGGGGGCTATGGCTACACCTTC	CASRGGYGYTF
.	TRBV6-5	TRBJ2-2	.	TGTGCCAGCAGTCGGTCCGGGGAGCTGTTTTTT	CASSRSGELFF
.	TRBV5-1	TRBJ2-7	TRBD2	TGCGCCAGCAGCTGGACTAGCGGGGGGGCTTACGAGCAGTACTTC	CASSWTSGGAYEQYF
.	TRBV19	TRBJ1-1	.	TGTGCCAGCGAACAGGGAATGGGGAACACTGAAGCTTTCTTT	CASEQGMGNTEAFF
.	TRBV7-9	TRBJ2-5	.	TGTGCCAGCAGGCAAGAGACCCAGTACTTC	CASRQETQYF
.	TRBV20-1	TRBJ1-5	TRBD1	TGCCTCAGGGGGCGTAGGCCCCAGCATTTT	CLRGRRPQHF
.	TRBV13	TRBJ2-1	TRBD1	TGTGCCAGCAGCTCCCTCCGGGACAGGGTAGCCCTTTGGTACAATGAGCAGTTCTTC	CASSSLRDRVALWYNEQFF
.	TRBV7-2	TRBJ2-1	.	TGTGCCAGCAGCTTAGGATCCCATGAGCAGTTCTTC	CASSLGSHEQFF
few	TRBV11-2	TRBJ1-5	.	TGTGCCAGCAGCTTACGGTTAGGGAATCAGCCCCAGCATTTT	CASSLRLGNQPQHF
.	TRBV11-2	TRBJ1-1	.	TGTGCCAGCAGCGGGGGCACTGAAGCTTTCTTT	CASSGGTEAFF
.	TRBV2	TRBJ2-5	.	TGTGCCAGCACCGGAGGGGGCAACCAAGAGACCCAGTACTTC	CASTGGGNQETQYF
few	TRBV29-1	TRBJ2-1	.	TGCAGCGTTGCGTCGTCCTACAATGAGCAGTTCTTC	CSVASSYNEQFF
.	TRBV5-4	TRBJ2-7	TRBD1	TGTGCCAGCAGCTTGGCGGGACAGGGGTTTCGGGAGCAGTACTTC	CASSLAGQGFREQYF
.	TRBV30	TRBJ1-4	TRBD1	TGTGCCGTGGACAGGGGCGCATTTGCAACTAATGAAAAACTGTTTTTT	CAVDRGAFATNEKLFF
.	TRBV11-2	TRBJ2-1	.	TGTGCCAGCAGCAACGCGGACAGTACGAGCTCCTACAATGAGCAGTTCTTC	CASSNADSTSSYNEQFF
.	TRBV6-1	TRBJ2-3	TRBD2	TGTGCCAGCAGAAAACTAGCGGGGGACACAGATACGCAGTATTTT	CASRKLAGDTDTQYF
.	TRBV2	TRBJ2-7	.	TGTGCCAGCAGTGAATCACTTACCCGCTCCTACGAGCAGTACTTC	CASSESLTRSYEQYF
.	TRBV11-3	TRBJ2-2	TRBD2	TGTGCCAGCAGCGGACGTGCTAGCGGGGCCGGGGAGCTGTTTTTT	CASSGRASGAGELFF
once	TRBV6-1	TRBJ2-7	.	TGTGCCAGCAGTGATTGGGTCCAATCCTACGAGCAGTACTTC	CASSDWVQSYEQYF
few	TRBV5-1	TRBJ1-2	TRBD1	TGCGCCAGCAGCCGGACAGGGGCTGACTATGGCTACACCTTC	CASSRTGADYGYTF
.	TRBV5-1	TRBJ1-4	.	TGCGCCAGCAGCTTGTGGGGGGCGGATGAAAAACTGTTTTTT	CASSLWGADEKLFF
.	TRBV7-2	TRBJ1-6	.	TGTGCCACCAGCGCGGGGCCTTCACCCCTCCACTTT	CATSAGPSPLHF
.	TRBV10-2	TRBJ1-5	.	TGCGCCAGCAGTGAGTCCGGAGCCCCTCTGTTACCCCAGCATTTT	CASSESGAPLLPQHF
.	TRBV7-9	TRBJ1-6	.	TGTGCCAGCAGCTTCGACAGTCCCCATTCACCCCTCCACTTT	CASSFDSPHSPLHF
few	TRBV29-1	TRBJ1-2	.	TGCAGCGTGAGGACGTCCGGCTACACCTTC	CSVRTSGYTF
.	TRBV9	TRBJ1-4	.	TGTGCCAGCAGCGGGACTGGACAGTCTGAAGAAAAACTGTTTTTT	CASSGTGQSEEKLFF
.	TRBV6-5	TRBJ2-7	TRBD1	TGTGCCAGCAAAACGACAGGGCTTATTTACGAGCAGTACTTC	CASKTTGLIYEQYF
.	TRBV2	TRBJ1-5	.	TGTGCCAGCAGTGGGGGAGGGGGCAATCAGCCCCAGCATTTT	CASSGGGGNQPQHF
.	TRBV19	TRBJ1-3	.	TGTGCCAGTAAAAGGGCGGCAAACTCTGGAAACACCATATATTTT	CASKRAANSGNTIYF
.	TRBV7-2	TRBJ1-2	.	TGTGCCAGCAGCTTAGCGCTAGCAGTCCCAGTATATGGCTACACCTTC	CASSLALAVPVYGYTF
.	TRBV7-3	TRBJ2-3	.	TGTGCCAGCAGCTTAAGAGCGACCACAGATACGCAGTATTTT	CASSLRATTDTQYF
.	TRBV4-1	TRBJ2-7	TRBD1	TGCGCCAGCAGCCAAATACCGGACAGGGACGAGCAGTACTTC	CASSQIPDRDEQYF
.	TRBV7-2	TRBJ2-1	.	TGTGCCAGCAGTCCAGTGGGACAATCCTACAATGAGCAGTTCTTC	CASSPVGQSYNEQFF
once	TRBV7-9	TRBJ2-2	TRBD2	TGTGCCAGCACCCCGCGGGGACTAGCGGGGGGGCAACCCGGGGAGCTGTTTTTT	CASTPRGLAGGQPGELFF
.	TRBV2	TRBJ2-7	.	TGTGCCAGCAGAGGAGAGGGGGGGCACGAGCAGTACTTC	CASRGEGGHEQYF
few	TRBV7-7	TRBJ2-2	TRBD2	TGTGCCAGCAGCTCCGCCGAGCGGGACGTCAAGGGGCCGCACGGGGAGCTGTTTTTT	CASSSAERDVKGPHGELFF
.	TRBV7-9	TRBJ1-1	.	TGTGCCAGCAGCCAAAGGTTGGCAGGGAACACTGAAGCTTTCTTT	CASSQRLAGNTEAFF